This T cell receptor (beta chain) was sequenced in a study of blood T cells in healthy people across ages. The study's findings and limits: Researchers report that TCR beta diversity correlated strongly with naive T cell percentage. Greater diversity and more naive CD4+ cells were seen in long-lived donors than in aged donors.

A note on this clonotype: The target antigen is unknown.

This CDR3 spans 14 amino acids. Trimming stripped 0 bases from V and 7 bases from J, with 10 bases between. Germline CDR1 reads KGHSH; CDR2 reads LQKENI. Each sample provided at least 5.5 micrograms of extracted total RNA. Alongside a J-beta primer mix, a sample-barcoded 5' primer served in a second PCR lasting 7 to 11 cycles. A template-switch adaptor containing 12 random nucleotides labeled each cDNA molecule. Each CDR3 protein gets one entry after TCRdb re-called the 5' RACE reads with MiXCR. The data show hundreds of thousands of distinct CDR3 sequences, over 20% seen once. This clonotype originated in a man in his 70s in good health. This sequence joins TRBV18 and TRBJ2-1; D is ambiguous. The specimen sequenced was blood. For the CDR3, the DNA is TGTGCCAGCTCACCACCGGGTCAAAGGAATGAGCAGTTCTTC. This encodes CASSPPGQRNEQFF. Filled out from reference TRBV18 and TRBJ2-1, the complete variable domain reads NAGVMQNPRHLVRRRGQEARLRCSPMKGHSHVYWYRQLPEEGLKFMVYLQKENIIDESGMPKERFSAEFPKEGPSILRIQQVVRGDSAAYFCASSPPGQRNEQFFGPGTRLTVL.